This TCR beta chain is drawn from a study of shared clonotypes between healthy human individuals. CD45RO negativity and positive selection for CCR7 defined naive CD8 cells, a population that excluded terminally differentiated effector memory CD45RA+ cells. Sequencing was performed with immunoSEQ multiplex PCR; in TCRdb, only in-frame clones are kept and a portion is missing. Found here are 1.5 million to 2.5 million clones, approximately 94% of them singletons; the top ten hold approximately 1.2%. CDR3 size: 17 residues. Germline CDR1 reads SGHNT; CDR2 reads YYREEE (reference sequence). V lost 0 bases and J 6 bases, leaving 21 bases between the germline ends.

This TCR was recovered from a young man in good health. V and J are TRBV5-4 and TRBJ1-2, with D perhaps matching TRBD1 (5 bases). The material sequenced was naive CD8+ T cells sorted from blood. The CDR3 loop is CASSLATGAGIVDGYTF. The CDR3, as DNA: TGTGCCAGCAGCTTGGCTACAGGTGCTGGTATTGTCGATGGCTACACCTTC.